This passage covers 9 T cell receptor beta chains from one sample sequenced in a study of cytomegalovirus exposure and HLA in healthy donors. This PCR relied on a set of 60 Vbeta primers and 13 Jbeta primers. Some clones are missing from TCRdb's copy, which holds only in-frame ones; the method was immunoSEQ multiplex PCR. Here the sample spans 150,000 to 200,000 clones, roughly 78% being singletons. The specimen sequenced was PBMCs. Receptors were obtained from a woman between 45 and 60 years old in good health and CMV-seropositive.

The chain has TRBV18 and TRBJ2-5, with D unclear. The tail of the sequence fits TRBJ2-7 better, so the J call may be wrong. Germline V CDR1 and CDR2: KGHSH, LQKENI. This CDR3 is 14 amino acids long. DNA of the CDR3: TGTGCCAGCTCACTTAAACCTTTGAGTTACGAGCAGTACTTC. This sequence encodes CASSLKPLSYEQYF.

The CDR3: CASSPSAVQETQYF. The CDR3 DNA reads as TGTGCCAGCAGCCCCAGTGCCGTTCAAGAGACCCAGTACTTC. The rearrangement joins TRBV7-2 to TRBJ2-5; the D is unclear. Germline lookup yields CDR1 SGHTA and CDR2 FQGNSA. V dropped 5 bases and J dropped 2 bases, with 12 bases sitting between them. There are 14 residues in the CDR3.

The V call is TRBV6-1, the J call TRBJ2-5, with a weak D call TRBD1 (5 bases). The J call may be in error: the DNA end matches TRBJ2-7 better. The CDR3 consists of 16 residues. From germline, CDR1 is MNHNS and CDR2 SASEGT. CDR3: CASSEAVGRALYEQYF. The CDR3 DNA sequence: TGTGCCAGCAGTGAAGCGGTAGGCAGGGCGCTCTACGAGCAGTACTTC.

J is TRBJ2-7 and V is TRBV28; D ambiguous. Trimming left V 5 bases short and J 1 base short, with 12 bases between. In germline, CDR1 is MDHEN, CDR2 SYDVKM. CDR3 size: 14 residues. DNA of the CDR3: TGTGCCAGCAGTCACTATTTAGGTTCCTACGAGCAGTACTTC. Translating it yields CASSHYLGSYEQYF.

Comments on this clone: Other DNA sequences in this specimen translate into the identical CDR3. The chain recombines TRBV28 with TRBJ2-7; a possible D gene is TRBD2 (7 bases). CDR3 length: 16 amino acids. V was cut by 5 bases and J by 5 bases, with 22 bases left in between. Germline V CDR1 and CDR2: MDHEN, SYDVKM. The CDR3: CASSSPGGTADDEQYF. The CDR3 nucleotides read TGTGCCAGCAGTAGCCCGGGGGGCACTGCTGACGACGAGCAGTACTTC.

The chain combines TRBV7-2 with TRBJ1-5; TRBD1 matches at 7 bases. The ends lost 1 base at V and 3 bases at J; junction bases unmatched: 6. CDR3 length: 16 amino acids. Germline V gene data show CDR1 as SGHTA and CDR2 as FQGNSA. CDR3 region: CASSLVTGSFNQPQHF. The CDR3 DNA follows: TGTGCCAGCAGCTTAGTGACAGGGAGTTTCAATCAGCCCCAGCATTTT.

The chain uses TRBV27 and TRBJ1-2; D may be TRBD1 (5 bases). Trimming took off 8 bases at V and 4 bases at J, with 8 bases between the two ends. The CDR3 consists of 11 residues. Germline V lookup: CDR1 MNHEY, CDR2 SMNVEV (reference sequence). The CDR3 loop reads CASGRAYGYTF. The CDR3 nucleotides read TGTGCCAGCGGCAGGGCCTATGGCTACACCTTC.

As DNA, the CDR3 is TGTGCCAGCAGTTCAGGAAAAGGCTCTGGAAACACCATATATTTT. It encodes CASSSGKGSGNTIYF. The gene calls are TRBV28 and TRBJ1-3, with D uncertain. From germline, CDR1 is MDHEN and CDR2 SYDVKM. This CDR3 has 15 residues. Trimming cost V 4 bases and J 0 bases, with 10 bases left between them.

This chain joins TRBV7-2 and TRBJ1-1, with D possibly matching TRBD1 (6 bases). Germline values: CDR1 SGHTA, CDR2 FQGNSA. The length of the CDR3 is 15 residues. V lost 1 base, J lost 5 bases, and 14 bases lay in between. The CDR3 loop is CASSLGGRRYTEAFF. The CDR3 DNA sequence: TGTGCCAGCAGCTTAGGGGGGCGGAGATATACTGAAGCTTTCTTT.